Presented here are 8 T cell receptor beta chains from one specimen sequenced in a study of TIL therapy for anti-PD-1-resistant metastatic lung cancer. The libraries were made with immunoSEQ v3. Produced via immunoSEQ multiplex PCR; TCRdb's table is partial and in-frame only. There are about 44,000 clones in the sample; around 79% occur only once, and more than 12% lies in the top ten. Time point given: pre-treatment sample, taken before nivolumab and TIL therapy. The sequencing used blood, collected at baseline. Receptor source: a man aged 70 or older with non-small cell lung cancer.

This clone came up once. The chain carries TRBV7-2 and TRBJ2-1; 7 bases map to TRBD2. This CDR3 is 14 amino acids long. Looked up from germline, CDR1 is SGHTA and CDR2 is FQGNSA. Trimming cost V 0 bases and J 9 bases; bases outside gene matches: 5. In DNA form, the CDR3 reads TGTGCCAGCAGCTTAGCGGGAGGGCGTAGTGAGCAGTTCTTC. Translating it yields CASSLAGGRSEQFF. Using reference TRBV7-2 and TRBJ2-1 for the parts outside the CDR3, the full variable domain is GAGVSQSPSNKVTEKGKDVELRCDPISGHTALYWYRQSLGQGLEFLIYFQGNSAPDKSGLPSDRFSAERTGGSVSTLTIQRTQQEDSAVYLCASSLAGGRSEQFFGPGTRLTVL.

J is TRBJ2-6 and V is TRBV7-3; D may be TRBD2 (5 bases). The CDR3 has 15 amino acids. The germline V gene has CDR1 SGHTA and CDR2 FQGTGA. Trimming took off 3 bases at V and 0 bases at J, with 6 bases between the two ends. CDR3 loop: CASSFEGSGANVLTF. CDR3 coding DNA: TGTGCCAGCAGCTTTGAGGGCTCTGGGGCCAACGTCCTGACTTTC.

The chain recombines TRBV18 with TRBJ2-5; 7 bases are a match to TRBD1. CDR3 length: 16 residues. The germline V gene has CDR1 KGHSH and CDR2 LQKENI. V shed 4 bases, J shed 1 base, and the junction held 9 bases outside the gene matches. The CDR3 DNA follows: TGTGCCAGCTCACGGACCGGGACAGCCGTCCAAGAGACCCAGTACTTC. This codes for CASSRTGTAVQETQYF.

This rearrangement joins TRBV4-3 to TRBJ2-3; the D call may be TRBD1 or TRBD2 (5 bases each). V was pared by 0 bases and J by 4 bases, with 14 bases between. The V gene's germline CDR1 is LGHNA and CDR2 YSLEER. The CDR3 consists of 16 residues. The CDR3 loop reads CASSQDWPGPADTQYF. As DNA, the CDR3 is TGCGCCAGCAGCCAAGACTGGCCGGGGCCGGCAGATACGCAGTATTTT.

In this sample, this clone turned up a few times. The chain combines TRBV4-2 with TRBJ1-1; D gene uncertain. CDR1 and CDR2 from the germline V gene are LGHNA and YNFKEQ. V lost 0 bases to trimming and J lost 8 bases, with 7 bases between them. The CDR3 extends over 12 amino acids. The CDR3 nucleotides read TGTGCCAGCAGCCAAGAGGTGGGGGAAGCTTTCTTT. The encoded protein is CASSQEVGEAFF.

V gene TRBV2 combines with J gene TRBJ2-3; 11 positions match TRBD2. The CDR3 sequence is 15 residues long. Germline V lookup: CDR1 SNHLY, CDR2 FYNNEI. The V segment lost 7 bases and the J segment 5 bases; nucleotides outside the gene matches: 8. The CDR3 nucleotides are TGTGCCAGCACCCCAAGGGGACTAGCGGTAGATACGCAGTATTTT. It encodes CASTPRGLAVDTQYF. Variable domain in full (rest from reference TRBV2 and TRBJ2-3): EPEVTQTPSHQVTQMGQEVILRCVPISNHLYFYWYRQILGQKVEFLVSFYNNEISEKSEIFDDQFSVERPDGSNFTLKIRSTKLEDSAMYFCASTPRGLAVDTQYFGPGTRLTVL.

The chain carries TRBV5-4 and TRBJ1-1, with D unclear. The CDR3 covers 15 residues. CDR1 SGHNT and CDR2 YYREEE come from the germline V gene (reference sequence). Trimming shortened V by 1 base and J by 0 bases, and 10 bases separated the two germline ends. CDR3 DNA sequence: TGTGCCAGCAGCTTGTCCGCTAGGATGAACACTGAAGCTTTCTTT. Its protein product is CASSLSARMNTEAFF.

The chain joins TRBV5-6 to TRBJ1-2; tentatively, D is TRBD1 (6 bases). The CDR3 is 15 amino acids. The V end was cut by 2 bases, the J end by 8 bases, with 19 bases between. Germline V gene lookup returns CDR1 SGHDT and CDR2 YYEEEE. The CDR3: CASSLYTGTSFGYTF. CDR3 nucleotide sequence: TGTGCCAGCAGCTTATACACCGGGACATCATTCGGCTACACCTTC.